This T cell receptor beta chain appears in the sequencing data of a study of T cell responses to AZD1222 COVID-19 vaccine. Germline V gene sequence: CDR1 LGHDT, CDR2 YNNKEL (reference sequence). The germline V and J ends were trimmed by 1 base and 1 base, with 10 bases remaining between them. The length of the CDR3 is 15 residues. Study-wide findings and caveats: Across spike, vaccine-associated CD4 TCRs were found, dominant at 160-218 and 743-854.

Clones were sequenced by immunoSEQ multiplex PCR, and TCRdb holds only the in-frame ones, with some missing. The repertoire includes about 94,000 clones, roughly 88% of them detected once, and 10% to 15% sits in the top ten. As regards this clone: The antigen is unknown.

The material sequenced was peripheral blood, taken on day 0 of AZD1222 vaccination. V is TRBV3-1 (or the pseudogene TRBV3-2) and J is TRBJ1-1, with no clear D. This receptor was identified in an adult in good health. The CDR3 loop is CASSQGAWGNTEAFF. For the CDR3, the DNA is TGTGCCAGCAGCCAAGGGGCGTGGGGGAACACTGAAGCTTTCTTT.